The rows below give T cell receptor beta chains drawn from one sample of a study of blood T cell repertoires in COVID-19. Here immunoSEQ multiplex PCR was the method, and the copy in TCRdb shows in-frame clones only, minus some. The sample records about 95,000 clones, under 90% being singletons. The sequenced sample was peripheral blood. These receptors were obtained from a man in his 60s with COVID-19, enrolled during active disease. Both conserved end residues are part of each CDR3. The D gene is left open where the match is weak. Clone size is stated in some rows and not others, as once, few, many or a class when expanded.

size	V	D	J	length	DNA	CDR3
once	TRBV5-1	TRBD2	TRBJ2-2	17	TGCGCCAGCAGCTTGACTAGCGGGAGTCCGGACGCCGGGGAGCTGTTTTTT	CASSLTSGSPDAGELFF
.	TRBV7-2	.	TRBJ1-2	13	TGTGCCAGCAGTCCCTATCTATACTATGGCTACACCTTC	CASSPYLYYGYTF
.	TRBV20-1	.	TRBJ2-5	11	TGCAGTGCTAGAGATCGGGAGACCCAGTACTTC	CSARDRETQYF
.	TRBV3-1/TRBV3-2	.	TRBJ1-2	13	TGTGCCAGCAGCCCAGGGCCCGCAGTTGGCTACACCTTC	CASSPGPAVGYTF
.	TRBV7-2	TRBD2	TRBJ2-6	19	TGTGCCAGCAGCTTAGGGACTAGCGGGAGGTCGGCTGGGGCCAACGTCCTGACTTTC	CASSLGTSGRSAGANVLTF
few	TRBV28	.	TRBJ2-2	13	TGTGCCAGCAGTGCCGCCGGAGACGGGGAGCTGTTTTTT	CASSAAGDGELFF
.	TRBV24-1	.	TRBJ1-5	13	TGTGCCACCAGTGGCACTTTAGATCAGCCCCAGCATTTT	CATSGTLDQPQHF
once	TRBV7-3	TRBD2	TRBJ2-1	14	TGTGCCAGCAGCCCCGGGACTAGCGGGAGAGGACAGTTCTTC	CASSPGTSGRGQFF
.	TRBV6-5	TRBD1	TRBJ1-2	15	TGTGCCAGCACTCCTGAACAGGGGGCGGACTATGGCTACACCTTC	CASTPEQGADYGYTF
.	TRBV18	TRBD1	TRBJ2-5	14	TGTGCCAGCTCACCGACAGGGTTTGGAGAGACCCAGTACTTC	CASSPTGFGETQYF
few	TRBV7-9	.	TRBJ1-2	13	TGTGCCAGCAGCTTAGGCGGGGGGACTGGCTACACCTTC	CASSLGGGTGYTF
.	TRBV12-5	.	TRBJ2-7	18	TGTGCTAGTGGTTTGGTCATTCCCCAGCCGGGACACCACTACGAGCAGTACTTC	CASGLVIPQPGHHYEQYF
.	TRBV7-8	.	TRBJ2-7	13	TGTGCCAGCAGCTTATCCCCTTCCTACGAGCAGTACTTC	CASSLSPSYEQYF
.	TRBV5-1	TRBD2	TRBJ2-2	18	TGCGCCAGCAGCTTGCTTGGTAGCGGGAGGTCGGACACCGGGGAGCTGTTTTTT	CASSLLGSGRSDTGELFF
.	TRBV7-9	.	TRBJ1-1	13	TGTGCCAGCGGCAGGGGAGAGAACACTGAAGCTTTCTTT	CASGRGENTEAFF
.	TRBV24-1	TRBD1	TRBJ2-1	16	TGTGCCACCAGTGCGACGACAGGGGCCTCCTACAATGAGCAGTTCTTC	CATSATTGASYNEQFF
.	TRBV6-5	TRBD2	TRBJ2-2	14	TGTGCCAGCGGGGACTACAGCTACACCGGGGAGCTGTTTTTT	CASGDYSYTGELFF
.	TRBV3-1/TRBV3-2	.	TRBJ1-3	14	TGTGCCAGCAGCCAAGACTCGGGAGGAAACACCATATATTTT	CASSQDSGGNTIYF
.	TRBV3-1/TRBV3-2	.	TRBJ2-7	18	TGTGCCAGCAGCCAAGAGGAACAGGGATCCCCCTTCTCCTACGAGCAGTACTTC	CASSQEEQGSPFSYEQYF
.	TRBV7-2	.	TRBJ2-7	16	TGTGCCAGCAGCTCCCCACAGCGGAGAAACTACTACGAGCAGTACTTC	CASSSPQRRNYYEQYF
.	TRBV30	.	TRBJ1-1	12	TGTGCCTGGAGTTTAGAGGGCACTGAAGCTTTCTTT	CAWSLEGTEAFF
.	TRBV28	.	TRBJ2-6	18	TGTGCCAGCAGGATTTCGGGGGGCGCTGGGTCTGGGGCCAACGTCCTGACTTTC	CASRISGGAGSGANVLTF
once	TRBV24-1	TRBD1	TRBJ1-1	15	TGTGCCACCAGTGATCGAGGACAGGGAGGAACTGAAGCTTTCTTT	CATSDRGQGGTEAFF
.	TRBV3-1/TRBV3-2	.	TRBJ1-1	12	TGTGCCAGCAGCCAAGCTCGAGCAGAAGCTTTCTTT	CASSQARAEAFF
few	TRBV6-4	TRBD1	TRBJ1-6	16	TGTGCCAGCAGTGAAGAGGGACAGGGGAGCAATTCACCCCTCCACTTT	CASSEEGQGSNSPLHF
.	TRBV11-3	TRBD1	TRBJ1-2	14	TGTGCCAGCAGTCCCGGGACAGTAAGCTATGGCTACACCTTC	CASSPGTVSYGYTF
.	TRBV11-2	TRBD2	TRBJ2-3	16	TGTGCCAGCAGCTTGGGACTAGCGGGAGGTGCAGATACGCAGTATTTT	CASSLGLAGGADTQYF
.	TRBV27	TRBD1	TRBJ2-3	18	TGTGCCAGCAGTCATGGGGCAGGGGGACCCCGGGCCGGAGATACGCAGTATTTT	CASSHGAGGPRAGDTQYF
.	TRBV20-1	.	TRBJ2-7	16	TGCAGTGCTAGTGACAACCTCTATGACTACCTCTACGAGCAGTACTTC	CSASDNLYDYLYEQYF
.	TRBV19	TRBD1	TRBJ2-7	13	TGTGCCAGTTCTGACAGGGTGTTGGGAGAGCAGTACTTC	CASSDRVLGEQYF
.	TRBV3-1/TRBV3-2	TRBD2	TRBJ2-7	15	TGTGCCAGCAGCCAAGATCTAGGACGGGAGGGCGAGCAGTACTTC	CASSQDLGREGEQYF
.	TRBV6-2/TRBV6-3	.	TRBJ1-4	15	TGTGCCAGCAGCGGGACACCGTTAAGTAATGAAAAACTGTTTTTT	CASSGTPLSNEKLFF
few	TRBV30	.	TRBJ1-6	12	TGTGCCTGGGATACCACAGCTCCACCCCTCCACTTT	CAWDTTAPPLHF
.	TRBV30	TRBD1	TRBJ1-2	13	TGTGCCTGGAGATGGACAGGGGGCTATGGCTACACCTTC	CAWRWTGGYGYTF
.	TRBV19	TRBD1	TRBJ1-4	15	TGTGCCAGTAGTATTAGACGGGACAGGGGTGAAAAACTGTTTTTT	CASSIRRDRGEKLFF
.	TRBV15	TRBD2	TRBJ2-1	18	TGTGCCACCAGCCGGCCAACATCGGGGGAGGGGTCCTACAATGAGCAGTTCTTC	CATSRPTSGEGSYNEQFF
.	TRBV30	TRBD1	TRBJ1-1	15	TGTGCCTGGAGGACCCCGGACAGGGTTAACACTGAAGCTTTCTTT	CAWRTPDRVNTEAFF
.	TRBV12-3/TRBV12-4	.	TRBJ1-6	13	TGTGCCAGCAGTAAAACAGGGCCCTCACCCCTCCACTTT	CASSKTGPSPLHF
.	TRBV3-1/TRBV3-2	.	TRBJ1-2	14	TGTGCCAGCAGCCTAAGGTCAGGGAACTATGGCTACACCTTC	CASSLRSGNYGYTF
.	TRBV30	TRBD2	TRBJ2-7	15	TGTGCCTGGAGTGTGGGACTAGCGGGAGGAAACGAGCAGTACTTC	CAWSVGLAGGNEQYF
.	TRBV24-1	.	TRBJ1-2	12	TGTGCCACCAGTGAACGCGGGTACGGCTACACCTTC	CATSERGYGYTF
.	TRBV30	.	TRBJ1-4	12	TGTGCCTGGAGTGCGTTTGAGGAGAAACTGTTTTTT	CAWSAFEEKLFF
.	TRBV5-8	TRBD2	TRBJ2-3	13	TGTGCCAGCAGCTTGACTAGCGGAGATACGCAGTATTTT	CASSLTSGDTQYF
.	TRBV5-1	.	TRBJ2-5	14	TGCGCCAGCAAAGGGGGGGACTTCCAAGAGACCCAGTACTTC	CASKGGDFQETQYF
.	TRBV10-2	TRBD1	TRBJ1-5	17	TGCGCCAGCAGTGAGTTACGACCCGACAGGGGAGGTCAGCCCCAGCATTTT	CASSELRPDRGGQPQHF
.	TRBV6-1	.	TRBJ1-4	15	TGTGCCAGCAGTGAAGGTGCAGGGGAGAATGAAAAACTGTTTTTT	CASSEGAGENEKLFF
.	TRBV4-3	TRBD1	TRBJ2-1	14	TGCGCCAGCAGCCAACAGACAGGGGTCTTTGAACAGTTCTTC	CASSQQTGVFEQFF
.	TRBV3-1/TRBV3-2	.	TRBJ2-2	15	TGTGCCAGCAGCCAAGGGGGCGCGGACACCGGGGAGCTGTTTTTT	CASSQGGADTGELFF
.	TRBV20-1	TRBD2	TRBJ2-1	17	TGCAGTGCTAGTTCCCCCGGGACTAGCGCGTCCTACAATGAGCAGTTCTTC	CSASSPGTSASYNEQFF
.	TRBV6-4	.	TRBJ1-2	13	TGTGCCAGCAGTGGGGGGCTGGCAGGCGGCTACACCTTC	CASSGGLAGGYTF
.	TRBV30	.	TRBJ1-4	12	TGTGCCTGGAGCCTGTATAATGAAAAACTGTTTTTT	CAWSLYNEKLFF
once	TRBV11-2	.	TRBJ2-5	14	TGTGCCAGCAGCTTAGGCCACGGGACTTGGACCCAGTACTTC	CASSLGHGTWTQYF
.	TRBV10-3	.	TRBJ1-2	17	TGTGCCATCAGTGAGTCGTTGTTCCAGGATACTAACTATGGCTACACCTTC	CAISESLFQDTNYGYTF
once	TRBV7-2	TRBD1	TRBJ1-4	15	TGTGCCAGCAGCTTAGGAGGACAGGCTTTGGAGGGACTGTTTTTT	CASSLGGQALEGLFF